Listed below are T cell receptor beta chains from one sample, sequenced in a study of T cell responses to AZD1222 COVID-19 vaccine. Method: immunoSEQ multiplex PCR; TCRdb's copy keeps in-frame clones and lacks some. This repertoire shows nearly 110,000 clones, 87% found once; its top ten account for 4.5% to 6%. Sequenced here: peripheral blood, sampled 28 days after the second AZD1222 dose. The origin of the receptors is an adult who received the AZD1222 COVID-19 vaccine. Both conserved end residues are part of each CDR3. Fields, in order: CDR3 DNA, CDR3 protein, V gene, D gene, clone size, J gene. A D gene is named only where the DNA matches it firmly. Expanded clones get a size class; other rows say once, few or many, or leave the size out.

TGTGCCAGCAGCTTCGGACCTCAAGAGACCCAGTACTTC | CASSFGPQETQYF | TRBV5-4 | - | - | TRBJ2-5
TGTGCCAGCAGTTTTTCCGGGGTGCCGATGAACACTGAAGCTTTCTTT | CASSFSGVPMNTEAFF | TRBV28 | - | - | TRBJ1-1
TGTGCCAGCAGCTTAGATAAGGGAATACCTTACGAGCAGTACTTC | CASSLDKGIPYEQYF | TRBV11-2 | - | - | TRBJ2-7
TGCGCCAGCAGCCAAGATTGGGGAAGCTCCTACGAGCAGTACTTC | CASSQDWGSSYEQYF | TRBV4-3 | - | - | TRBJ2-7
TGTGCCAGCAGTGAAGTCCCCGGAAACACCATATATTTT | CASSEVPGNTIYF | TRBV2 | - | - | TRBJ1-3
TGTGCCAGCATCACAGGGACGGCCTCTGGAAACACCATATATTTT | CASITGTASGNTIYF | TRBV6-5 | - | - | TRBJ1-3
TGCGCCAGCAGCTTGACAGGGGATCCGGCAGAAGCTTTCTTT | CASSLTGDPAEAFF | TRBV5-1 | TRBD1 | - | TRBJ1-1
TGTGCCAGCAGCTTCCCAGCAATGAACTATGGCTACACCTTC | CASSFPAMNYGYTF | TRBV7-7 | - | - | TRBJ1-2
TGTGCCAGCAGTGTCACAGGGACAGATACGCAGTATTTT | CASSVTGTDTQYF | TRBV25-1 | - | - | TRBJ2-3
TGTGCCAGCAGCCCCTATCGCTCACAGACATATAATTCACCCCTCCACTTT | CASSPYRSQTYNSPLHF | TRBV3-1/TRBV3-2 | - | - | TRBJ1-6
TGTGCCAGCAGCTCGGGACTAGCGGGGGACCTGGAGACCCAGTACTTC | CASSSGLAGDLETQYF | TRBV5-8 | TRBD2 | - | TRBJ2-5
TGTGCCAGCTCACCCGAGGACAGAGTTGGCTATGGCTACACCTTC | CASSPEDRVGYGYTF | TRBV18 | - | once | TRBJ1-2
TGTGCCAGCAGTTACCGACAGAACACTGAAGCTTTCTTT | CASSYRQNTEAFF | TRBV6-2/TRBV6-3 | - | - | TRBJ1-1
TGTGCCAGCAGTTACCGACAGACTAACTATGGCTACACCTTC | CASSYRQTNYGYTF | TRBV6-2/TRBV6-3 | - | once | TRBJ1-2
TGTGCCAGCAGCACCCCGTCGGGGGGCTGTAGCAATCAGCCCCAGCATTTT | CASSTPSGGCSNQPQHF | TRBV21-1 | - | - | TRBJ1-5
TGTGCCAGCAGCTACGGACAGGGGCCCTATGGCTACACCTTC | CASSYGQGPYGYTF | TRBV6-5 | TRBD1 | - | TRBJ1-2
TGTGCCAGTAGTTTAAGGCGCGGGGAAGGAACTAATGAAAAACTGTTTTTT | CASSLRRGEGTNEKLFF | TRBV19 | - | - | TRBJ1-4
TGTGCCAGCAGCTTAGTGGGGATGAGCACAGATACGCAGTATTTT | CASSLVGMSTDTQYF | TRBV7-9 | - | - | TRBJ2-3
TGTGCCTGGAGTCATCCCACTAAACCCTACGAGCAGTACTTC | CAWSHPTKPYEQYF | TRBV30 | - | - | TRBJ2-7
TGTGCCACCGGCTTCGCTAATACGCAGTATTTT | CATGFANTQYF | TRBV24-1 | - | - | TRBJ2-3
TGTGCCAGCAGTGATAACAGGGGATGGAGCACTGAAGCTTTCTTT | CASSDNRGWSTEAFF | TRBV27 | TRBD1 | - | TRBJ1-1
TGTGCCAGCAGCAAATATACCGGGACGGATAATGAAAAACTGTTTTTT | CASSKYTGTDNEKLFF | TRBV7-8 | - | - | TRBJ1-4
TGCTGGGGTGAAAAACTGTTTTTT | CWGEKLFF | TRBV10-1 | - | once | TRBJ1-4
TGTGCCACCAGTGATTCCCGGCGGGGGTCGGCTGAAGCTTTCTTT | CATSDSRRGSAEAFF | TRBV24-1 | - | - | TRBJ1-1
TGTGCCAGCAGCTCCTCGAACCCGTTGGGACAGGGGAACTATGGCTACACCTTC | CASSSSNPLGQGNYGYTF | TRBV28 | TRBD1 | - | TRBJ1-2
TGTGCCAGCTCACCGGACAGTCACGACCTTGGAAACACCATATATTTT | CASSPDSHDLGNTIYF | TRBV18 | - | - | TRBJ1-3
TGTGCCAGCTCACCGACAGGCGAGAATCAGCCCCAGCATTTT | CASSPTGENQPQHF | TRBV18 | - | - | TRBJ1-5
TGTGCCACCAGCTATCTAGCGGGGAACACCGGGGAGCTGTTTTTT | CATSYLAGNTGELFF | TRBV15 | TRBD2 | - | TRBJ2-2
TGTGCCAGCAGCCTACAGGGGACGGACACTGAAGCTTTCTTT | CASSLQGTDTEAFF | TRBV3-1/TRBV3-2 | TRBD1 | - | TRBJ1-1
TGCGCCAGCAGCTTGGCCCCGGGGACTGAAGCTTTCTTT | CASSLAPGTEAFF | TRBV5-1 | - | - | TRBJ1-1
TGTGCCAGCAGACCCGGGACGGACTATGGCTACACCTTC | CASRPGTDYGYTF | TRBV6-5 | - | few | TRBJ1-2
TGTGCCAGCAGCCATCCAGGACAGGGATCGTCCTACGAGCAGTACTTC | CASSHPGQGSSYEQYF | TRBV7-9 | TRBD1 | - | TRBJ2-7
TGTGCCAGCACCAGACAGGGTGGGAACACCGGGGAGCTGTTTTTT | CASTRQGGNTGELFF | TRBV5-4 | TRBD1 | - | TRBJ2-2
TGTGCCAGCAGTGCTCTCACAGGGCCCGGCTACACCTTC | CASSALTGPGYTF | TRBV27 | - | - | TRBJ1-2
TGTGCCAGCAGCTCGACGGTAAACTATGGCTACACCTTC | CASSSTVNYGYTF | TRBV28 | - | - | TRBJ1-2
TGTGCCAGCAGCTTGGATTTTAGCACAGATACGCAGTATTTT | CASSLDFSTDTQYF | TRBV5-5 | - | - | TRBJ2-3
TGTGCCAGCAGTTTAAGACAGTATGGCTACACCTTC | CASSLRQYGYTF | TRBV28 | - | - | TRBJ1-2
TGTGCCAGCAGCCAAAGGGCCACGCGTTTAGCGGGGGACGACAATGAGCAGTTCTTC | CASSQRATRLAGDDNEQFF | TRBV4-2 | TRBD2 | - | TRBJ2-1
TGTGCCAGCAGGACCCCCCAATCACCCCTCCACTTT | CASRTPQSPLHF | TRBV5-5 | - | - | TRBJ1-6
TGTGCCAGCAGCCAAGATCAAGGCGGTCAGCCCCAGCATTTT | CASSQDQGGQPQHF | TRBV4-2 | - | - | TRBJ1-5
TGTGCCTGGAGTGTAGGCGCAAAAGGGTCACCCCTCCACTTT | CAWSVGAKGSPLHF | TRBV30 | - | - | TRBJ1-6
TGTGCCACCAGCGACGACGGGGACTATGGCTACACCTTC | CATSDDGDYGYTF | TRBV15 | - | - | TRBJ1-2
TGTGCCAGCAGCCCTAATACCGCAACTAATGAAAAACTGTTTTTT | CASSPNTATNEKLFF | TRBV7-9 | - | - | TRBJ1-4
TGTGCCAGTAGTCACAGGGAGTATCAGCCCCAGCATTTT | CASSHREYQPQHF | TRBV19 | - | few | TRBJ1-5
TGTGCCATCAGGGCTCCGGGACAGACTACCGGGGAGCTGTTTTTT | CAIRAPGQTTGELFF | TRBV10-3 | TRBD1 | few | TRBJ2-2